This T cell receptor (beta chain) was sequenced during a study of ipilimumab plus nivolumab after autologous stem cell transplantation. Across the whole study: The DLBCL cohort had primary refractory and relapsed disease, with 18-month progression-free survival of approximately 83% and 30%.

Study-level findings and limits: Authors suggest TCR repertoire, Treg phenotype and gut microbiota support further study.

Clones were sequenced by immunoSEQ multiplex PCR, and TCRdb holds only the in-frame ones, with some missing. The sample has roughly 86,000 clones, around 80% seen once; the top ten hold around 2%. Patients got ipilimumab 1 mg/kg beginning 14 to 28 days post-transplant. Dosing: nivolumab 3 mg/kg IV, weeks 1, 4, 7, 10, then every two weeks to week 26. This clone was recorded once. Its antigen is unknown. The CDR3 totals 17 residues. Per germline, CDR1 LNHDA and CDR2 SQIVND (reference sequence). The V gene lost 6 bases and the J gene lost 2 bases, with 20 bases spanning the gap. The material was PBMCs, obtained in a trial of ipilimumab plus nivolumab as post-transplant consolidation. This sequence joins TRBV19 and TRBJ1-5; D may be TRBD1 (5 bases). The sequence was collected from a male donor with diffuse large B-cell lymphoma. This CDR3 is CASRGRSYGAGNQPQHF. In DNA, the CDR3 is TGTGCCAGTAGAGGTCGGTCTTACGGGGCGGGCAATCAGCCCCAGCATTTT.